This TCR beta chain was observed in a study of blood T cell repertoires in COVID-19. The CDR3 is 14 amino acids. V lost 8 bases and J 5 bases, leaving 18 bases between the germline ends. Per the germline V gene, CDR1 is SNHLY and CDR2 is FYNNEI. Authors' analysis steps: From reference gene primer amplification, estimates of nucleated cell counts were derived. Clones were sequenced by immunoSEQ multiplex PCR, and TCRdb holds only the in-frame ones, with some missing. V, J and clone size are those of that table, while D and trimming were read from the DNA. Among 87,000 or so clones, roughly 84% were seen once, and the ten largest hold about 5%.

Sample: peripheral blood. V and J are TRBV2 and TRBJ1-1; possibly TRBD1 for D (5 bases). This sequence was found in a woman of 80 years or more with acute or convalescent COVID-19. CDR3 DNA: TGTGCCAGCTCCTTTACGGGAGGGGAGACTGAAGCTTTCTTT. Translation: CASSFTGGETEAFF. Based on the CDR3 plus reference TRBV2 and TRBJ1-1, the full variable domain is EPEVTQTPSHQVTQMGQEVILRCVPISNHLYFYWYRQILGQKVEFLVSFYNNEISEKSEIFDDQFSVERPDGSNFTLKIRSTKLEDSAMYFCASSFTGGETEAFFGQGTRLTVV.